Sequencing of this T cell receptor (beta chain) was carried out in a study of cytomegalovirus exposure and HLA in healthy donors. Study as a whole: Of the donors genotyped, approximately 400 in all, about 82% fell in the Caucasian-associated ancestry cluster.

Findings of the study overall: An analysis done earlier found most TCR beta V segments productive about 87% or about 30% of the time. It was confirmed in vitro that a few of the CMV-associated chains were specific for CMV antigens. With further analysis later on, most CMV-associated TCR beta chains appeared HLA-restricted.

Concerning this clone itself: As yet, its antigen is unknown.

The PCR used 60 Vbeta and 13 Jbeta primers. Sequenced by immunoSEQ multiplex PCR; TCRdb stores in-frame clones only, minus some. The data contain 200,000 to 250,000 clones, about 80% of them singletons. The ends lost 4 bases at V and 5 bases at J; junction bases unmatched: 9. This CDR3 has 16 amino acids. Germline V gene lookup returns CDR1 SGHNT and CDR2 YENEEA. This receptor was identified in a woman aged 40 to 55 in good health and CMV-seronegative. The chain uses TRBV11-3 and TRBJ2-5, with 11 bases matching TRBD1. Material: PBMCs. The CDR3 nucleotides are TGTGCCAGCAGCTCTAGGACAGGGGGCTTGGGTGAGACCCAGTACTTC. It is translated as CASSSRTGGLGETQYF.